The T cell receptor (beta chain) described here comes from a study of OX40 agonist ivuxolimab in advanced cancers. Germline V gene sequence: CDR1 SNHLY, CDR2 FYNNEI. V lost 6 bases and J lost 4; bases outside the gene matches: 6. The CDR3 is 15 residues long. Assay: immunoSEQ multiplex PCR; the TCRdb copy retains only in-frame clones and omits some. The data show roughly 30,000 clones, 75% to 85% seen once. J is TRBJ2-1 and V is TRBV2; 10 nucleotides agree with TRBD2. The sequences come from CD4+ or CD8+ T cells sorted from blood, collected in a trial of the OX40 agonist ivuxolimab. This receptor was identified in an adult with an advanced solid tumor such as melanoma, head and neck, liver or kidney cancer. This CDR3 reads CASRTGTSAYNEQFF. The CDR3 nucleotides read TGTGCCAGCAGAACCGGGACTAGCGCGTACAATGAGCAGTTCTTC.